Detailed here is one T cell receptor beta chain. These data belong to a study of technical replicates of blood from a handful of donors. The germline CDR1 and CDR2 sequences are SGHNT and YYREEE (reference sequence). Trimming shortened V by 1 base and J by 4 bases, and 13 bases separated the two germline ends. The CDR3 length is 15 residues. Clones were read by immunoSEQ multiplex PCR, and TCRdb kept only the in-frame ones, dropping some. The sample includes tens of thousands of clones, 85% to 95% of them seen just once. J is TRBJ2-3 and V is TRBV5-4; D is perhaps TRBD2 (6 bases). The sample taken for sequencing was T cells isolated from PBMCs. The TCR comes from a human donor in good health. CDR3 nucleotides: TGTGCCAGCAGCTTGAAAACTAGCCGCGCAGATACGCAGTATTTT. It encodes CASSLKTSRADTQYF.